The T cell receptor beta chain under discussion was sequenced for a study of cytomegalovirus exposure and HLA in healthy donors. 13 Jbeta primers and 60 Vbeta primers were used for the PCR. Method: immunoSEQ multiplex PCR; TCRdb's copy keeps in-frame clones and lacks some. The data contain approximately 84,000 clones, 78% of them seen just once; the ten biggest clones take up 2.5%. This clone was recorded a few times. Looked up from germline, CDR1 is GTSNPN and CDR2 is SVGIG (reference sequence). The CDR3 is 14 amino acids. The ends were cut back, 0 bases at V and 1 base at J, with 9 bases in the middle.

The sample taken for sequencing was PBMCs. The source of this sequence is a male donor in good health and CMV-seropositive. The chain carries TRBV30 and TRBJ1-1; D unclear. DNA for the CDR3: TGTGCCTGGAGTGTATGGCGGGGGAACACTGAAGCTTTCTTT. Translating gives CAWSVWRGNTEAFF.